A selection of T cell receptor beta chains follows, all from one sample in a study of blood T cell repertoires in COVID-19. The protocol was immunoSEQ multiplex PCR, while the TCRdb copy is restricted to in-frame clones and leaves out a portion. The sample has about 150,000 clones, about 83% seen once; the top ten hold 5.8%. Specimen: PBMCs or T cells enriched from blood (not recorded which). These receptors were taken from a woman aged 45-65 years who had been exposed to COVID-19. CDR3s include the opening cysteine and the closing phenylalanine or tryptophan. The D gene is left open where the match is weak. Not all rows give a size; the values are once, few, many and, for expanded clones, a class.

J | size | V | D | CDR3 | DNA
TRBJ2-2 | - | TRBV29-1 | - | CSVVSSFSGELFF | TGCAGCGTTGTGTCGAGCTTCTCCGGGGAGCTGTTTTTT
TRBJ2-7 | - | TRBV4-2 | - | CASGNRDPRYEQYF | TGTGCCAGCGGGAACAGGGACCCTCGATACGAGCAGTACTTC
TRBJ2-3 | - | TRBV6-5 | - | CASTPDGSADTQYF | TGTGCCAGCACCCCGGACGGGAGCGCAGATACGCAGTATTTT
TRBJ1-3 | - | TRBV2 | TRBD1 | CATSGQGGSGNTIYF | TGTGCCACCTCGGGACAGGGAGGGTCTGGAAACACCATATATTTT
TRBJ2-1 | - | TRBV7-6 | TRBD2 | CASSPLGRGNEQFF | TGTGCCAGCAGCCCCCTTGGGAGGGGCAATGAGCAGTTCTTC
TRBJ1-4 | - | TRBV6-5 | TRBD1 | CASRPQGVVQKLFF | TGTGCCAGCAGGCCTCAGGGGGTTGTTCAAAAACTGTTTTTT
TRBJ2-2 | - | TRBV9 | - | CASSVVSSGGTGELFF | TGTGCCAGCAGCGTAGTTTCCTCAGGAGGCACCGGGGAGCTGTTTTTT
TRBJ1-1 | - | TRBV5-4 | - | CASSGGGTEAFF | TGTGCCAGCAGCGGGGGCGGCACTGAAGCTTTCTTT
TRBJ2-7 | - | TRBV5-1 | TRBD1 | CASRLKVDRVGQEQYF | TGCGCCAGCCGGCTTAAGGTTGACAGGGTGGGCCAGGAGCAGTACTTC
TRBJ2-1 | - | TRBV9 | - | CASSVGQLPYNEQFF | TGTGCCAGCAGCGTAGGACAGCTACCCTACAATGAGCAGTTCTTC
TRBJ1-5 | few | TRBV19 | TRBD1 | CASNPSQGVPGQPQHF | TGTGCCAGTAACCCGAGCCAGGGGGTCCCCGGTCAGCCCCAGCATTTT
TRBJ1-1 | - | TRBV7-2 | - | CASILGGMNTEAFF | TGTGCCAGCATCCTGGGCGGGATGAACACTGAAGCTTTCTTT
TRBJ1-2 | few | TRBV27 | TRBD1 | CASSFIKPGQLFYGYTF | TGTGCCAGCAGTTTTATAAAACCGGGACAGCTTTTCTATGGCTACACCTTC
TRBJ1-3 | - | TRBV7-9 | - | CASSPVDSGNTIYF | TGTGCCAGCAGCCCAGTCGACTCTGGAAACACCATATATTTT
TRBJ2-1 | once | TRBV7-8 | - | CASSIDPKGVNEQFF | TGTGCCAGCAGCATAGACCCCAAGGGGGTTAATGAGCAGTTCTTC
TRBJ2-5 | - | TRBV19 | TRBD2 | CASNQGLLLETQYF | TGTGCCAGTAACCAGGGACTACTACTGGAGACCCAGTACTTC
TRBJ2-3 | - | TRBV6-5 | TRBD2 | CASTWTSGTDTQYF | TGTGCCAGCACCTGGACTAGCGGGACAGATACGCAGTATTTT
TRBJ1-4 | - | TRBV5-1 | - | CASSRTLQGSELFF | TGCGCCAGCAGCCGTACCTTACAGGGTTCGGAACTGTTTTTT
TRBJ2-1 | - | TRBV20-1 | - | CSASGVSYNEQFF | TGCAGTGCTAGTGGCGTCTCCTACAATGAGCAGTTCTTC
TRBJ2-7 | - | TRBV7-3 | TRBD1 | CASSSRRGTGEAKQYF | TGTGCCAGCAGCTCGAGACGCGGGACAGGGGAAGCTAAGCAGTACTTC
TRBJ2-3 | - | TRBV15 | TRBD1 | CATRGAGTAKFRTDTQYF | TGTGCCACGAGAGGTGCCGGGACAGCAAAATTCAGGACAGATACGCAGTATTTT
TRBJ2-1 | - | TRBV13 | TRBD2 | CASSSGLAGGLAYNEQFF | TGTGCCAGCAGCTCCGGACTAGCGGGGGGCCTCGCCTACAATGAGCAGTTCTTC
TRBJ2-3 | - | TRBV6-6 | - | CASSGPGGSGTDTQYF | TGTGCCAGCAGTGGCCCGGGGGGCTCGGGCACAGATACGCAGTATTTT
TRBJ2-1 | - | TRBV10-3 | TRBD2 | CAISDPGLADYNEQFF | TGTGCCATCAGCGACCCGGGACTAGCAGATTACAATGAGCAGTTCTTC
TRBJ2-2 | - | TRBV12-3/TRBV12-4 | - | CASSPGGGGELFF | TGTGCCAGCAGTCCCGGGGGAGGCGGGGAGCTGTTTTTT
TRBJ2-2 | few | TRBV7-2 | TRBD1 | CASSLSGTAGELFF | TGTGCCAGCAGCTTATCCGGGACAGCCGGGGAGCTGTTTTTT
TRBJ2-1 | few | TRBV27 | TRBD2 | CASRSGGSGVAGQFF | TGTGCCAGCAGGTCAGGTGGTAGCGGGGTTGCAGGGCAGTTCTTC
TRBJ2-1 | - | TRBV3-1/TRBV3-2 | - | CASSQESDEQFF | TGTGCCAGCAGCCAAGAATCAGATGAGCAGTTCTTC
TRBJ1-6 | once | TRBV5-4 | - | CASSFVRGNVDSPLHF | TGTGCCAGCAGCTTCGTGAGGGGGAACGTTGATTCACCCCTCCACTTT
TRBJ1-5 | - | TRBV24-1 | - | CATSDRSDNSLSNQPQHF | TGTGCCACCTCCGACAGAAGCGATAATTCCCTTAGCAATCAGCCCCAGCATTTT
TRBJ1-6 | - | TRBV27 | TRBD1 | CASSLQQGKNSPLHF | TGTGCCAGCAGTCTCCAACAGGGGAAGAATTCACCCCTCCACTTT
TRBJ1-1 | - | TRBV4-3 | - | CASSQVLAMNTEAFF | TGCGCCAGCAGCCAAGTGCTGGCCATGAACACTGAAGCTTTCTTT
TRBJ1-2 | - | TRBV5-4 | - | CASSSQASYTF | TGTGCCAGCAGCTCCCAGGCCAGCTACACCTTC
TRBJ2-3 | - | TRBV7-8 | TRBD2 | CASSLDGGVSTDTQYF | TGTGCCAGCAGCTTGGACGGGGGGGTAAGCACAGATACGCAGTATTTT
TRBJ1-1 | - | TRBV7-6 | TRBD1 | CASSRSGGTEAFF | TGTGCCAGCAGCCGTTCAGGGGGCACTGAAGCTTTCTTT
TRBJ1-3 | - | TRBV6-5 | TRBD1 | CASSYGQGAGNTIYF | TGTGCCAGCAGTTACGGACAGGGGGCTGGAAACACCATATATTTT
TRBJ2-2 | - | TRBV5-4 | TRBD1 | CASRRRGQGATGELFF | TGTGCCAGCCGGAGGAGGGGACAGGGGGCCACCGGGGAGCTGTTTTTT
TRBJ2-2 | once | TRBV3-1/TRBV3-2 | TRBD2 | CASSPGTSGRGGVTGELFF | TGTGCCAGCAGCCCCGGGACTAGCGGGAGAGGGGGGGTCACCGGGGAGCTGTTTTTT
TRBJ2-4 | - | TRBV6-2/TRBV6-3 | - | CASSFIRGGPLAENIQYF | TGTGCCAGCAGTTTCATCCGCGGGGGCCCCCTGGCTGAAAACATTCAGTACTTC
TRBJ2-2 | - | TRBV6-5 | - | CASREAGELFF | TGTGCCAGCAGGGAGGCCGGGGAGCTGTTTTTT
TRBJ1-1 | - | TRBV11-2 | - | CASTLIEAPRTEAFF | TGTGCCAGCACATTGATCGAGGCCCCTAGAACTGAAGCTTTCTTT
TRBJ2-7 | - | TRBV14 | TRBD1 | CASSLRDSDYEQYF | TGTGCCAGCAGCCTCCGGGACAGTGACTACGAGCAGTACTTC
TRBJ2-5 | once | TRBV24-1 | - | CATSDGGSQETQYF | TGTGCCACCAGTGACGGCGGGTCCCAAGAGACCCAGTACTTC
TRBJ2-6 | once | TRBV30 | TRBD1 | CAWKDRGAIGANVLTF | TGTGCCTGGAAGGACAGGGGAGCAATTGGGGCCAACGTCCTGACTTTC
TRBJ2-1 | - | TRBV19 | TRBD2 | CASSAYAGVYNEQFF | TGTGCCAGTAGTGCCTACGCGGGGGTGTACAATGAGCAGTTCTTC
TRBJ1-2 | - | TRBV6-1 | TRBD1 | CASSEAGQGRDGYTF | TGTGCCAGCAGTGAAGCCGGACAGGGGAGAGATGGCTACACCTTC
TRBJ2-7 | - | TRBV20-1 | - | CTLGLSYEQYF | TGCACCCTAGGACTCTCTTACGAGCAGTACTTC
TRBJ2-7 | - | TRBV10-1 | TRBD2 | CASSGPTSGRYEQYF | TGCGCCAGCAGTGGCCCGACTAGCGGGCGGTACGAGCAGTACTTC
TRBJ2-3 | few | TRBV21-1 | - | CASSKALWAGLSTDTQYF | TGTGCCAGCAGCAAAGCGCTTTGGGCGGGGCTTAGCACAGATACGCAGTATTTT
TRBJ2-3 | - | TRBV19 | TRBD1 | CASSIMTGDTQYF | TGTGCCAGTAGTATAATGACAGGGGATACGCAGTATTTT
TRBJ1-3 | - | TRBV4-3 | - | CASSQGYQGLAGNTIYF | TGCGCCAGCAGCCAAGGCTACCAGGGGCTAGCCGGAAACACCATATATTTT
TRBJ2-1 | - | TRBV19 | TRBD1 | CASSKGTGHLEEQFF | TGTGCCAGTAGTAAGGGGACAGGACATCTAGAGGAGCAGTTCTTC